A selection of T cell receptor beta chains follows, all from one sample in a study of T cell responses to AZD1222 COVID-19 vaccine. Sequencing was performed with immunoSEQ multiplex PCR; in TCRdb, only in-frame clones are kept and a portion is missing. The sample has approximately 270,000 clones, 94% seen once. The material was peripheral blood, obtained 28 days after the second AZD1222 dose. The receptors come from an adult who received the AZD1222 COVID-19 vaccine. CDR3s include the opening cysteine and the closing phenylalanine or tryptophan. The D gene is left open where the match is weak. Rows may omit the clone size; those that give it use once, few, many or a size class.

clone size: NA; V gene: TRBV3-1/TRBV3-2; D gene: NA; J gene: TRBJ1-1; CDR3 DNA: TGTGCCAGCAGCCCGCAGTTTTCGGGGAACACTGAAGCTTTCTTT; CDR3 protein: CASSPQFSGNTEAFF
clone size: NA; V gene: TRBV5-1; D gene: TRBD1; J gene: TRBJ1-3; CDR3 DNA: TGCGCCAGCAGCATGGGACAGACATCTGGAAACACCATATATTTT; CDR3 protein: CASSMGQTSGNTIYF
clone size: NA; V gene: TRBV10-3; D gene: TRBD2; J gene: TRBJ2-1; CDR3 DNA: TGTGCCATCAGTGAGTCGGGGGGGTCGGACGGCGGTGAGCAGTTCTTC; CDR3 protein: CAISESGGSDGGEQFF
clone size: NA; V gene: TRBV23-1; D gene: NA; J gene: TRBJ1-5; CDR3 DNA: TGCGCCAGCAGTCGGAGCAATCAGCCCCAGCATTTT; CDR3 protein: CASSRSNQPQHF
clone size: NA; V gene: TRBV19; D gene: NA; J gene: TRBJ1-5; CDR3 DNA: TGTGCCAGTAGCGATACAGGGTACAATCAGCCCCAGCATTTT; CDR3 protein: CASSDTGYNQPQHF
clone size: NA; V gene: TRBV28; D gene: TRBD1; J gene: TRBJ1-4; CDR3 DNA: TGTGCCAGCAGTCGTCCCGGGACAGGCCCAACTAATGAAAAACTGTTTTTT; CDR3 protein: CASSRPGTGPTNEKLFF
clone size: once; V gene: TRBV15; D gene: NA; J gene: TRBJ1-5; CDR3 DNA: TGTGCCACCAGCAAGACCCGCGGGGATCAGCCCCAGCATTTT; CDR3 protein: CATSKTRGDQPQHF
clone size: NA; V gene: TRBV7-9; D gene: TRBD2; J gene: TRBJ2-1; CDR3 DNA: TGTGCCAGCACCGAACTAGCGGGGGTGGGTGAGCAGTTCTTC; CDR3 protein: CASTELAGVGEQFF
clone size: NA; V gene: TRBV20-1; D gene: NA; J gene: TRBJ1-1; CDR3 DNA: TGCAGTGCTCGGAAAGCTTTCTTT; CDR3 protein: CSARKAFF
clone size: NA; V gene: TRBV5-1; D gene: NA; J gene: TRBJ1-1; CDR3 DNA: TGCGCCAGCAGCTTAGCCGGGGAAGCTTTCTTT; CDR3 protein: CASSLAGEAFF
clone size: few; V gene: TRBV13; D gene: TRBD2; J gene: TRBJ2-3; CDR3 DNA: TGTGCCAGCAGCCCCTGGCCGGGGGGGCAAACAGATACGCAGTATTTT; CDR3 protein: CASSPWPGGQTDTQYF
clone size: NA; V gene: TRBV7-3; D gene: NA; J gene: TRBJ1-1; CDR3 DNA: TGTGCCAGCAGCTTAGGGCCAGGGGTGAGCACTGAAGCTTTCTTT; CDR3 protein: CASSLGPGVSTEAFF
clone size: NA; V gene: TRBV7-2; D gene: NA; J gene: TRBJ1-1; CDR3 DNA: TGTGCCAGCAGCCACCCCCGGGGGGCCGCTTTCTTT; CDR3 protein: CASSHPRGAAFF
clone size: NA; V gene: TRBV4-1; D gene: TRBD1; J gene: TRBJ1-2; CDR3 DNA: TGCGCCAGCAGCACTCCGGGACAGGTCACTAATGGCTACACCTTC; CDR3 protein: CASSTPGQVTNGYTF
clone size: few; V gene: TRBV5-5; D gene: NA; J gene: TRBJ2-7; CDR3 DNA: TGTGCCAGCAGCCCGGAGGGGGCCTTGGGAATCTACGAGCAGTACTTC; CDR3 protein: CASSPEGALGIYEQYF
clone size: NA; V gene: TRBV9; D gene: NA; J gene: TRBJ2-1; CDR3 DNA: TGTGCCAGCAGAACAGGAACATACCCGAAGTTCTTC; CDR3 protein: CASRTGTYPKFF
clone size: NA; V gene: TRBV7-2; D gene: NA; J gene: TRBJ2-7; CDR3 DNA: TGTGCCAGCAGCTTAGCCCTAAGCTACGAGCAGTACTTC; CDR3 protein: CASSLALSYEQYF
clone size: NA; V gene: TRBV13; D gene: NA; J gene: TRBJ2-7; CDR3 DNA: TGTGCCAGCAGCTCAACTGAGCTGTACGAGCAGTACTTC; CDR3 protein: CASSSTELYEQYF
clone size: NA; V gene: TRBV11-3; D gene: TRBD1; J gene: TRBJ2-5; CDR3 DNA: TGTGCCAGCAGCCCACTTTACAGGGGGCGGGGTGAGACCCAGTACTTC; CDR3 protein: CASSPLYRGRGETQYF
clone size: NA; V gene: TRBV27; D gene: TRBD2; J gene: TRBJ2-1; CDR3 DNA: TGTGCCAGCAGTTTAGGCGGGAGTGGCTACAATGAGCAGTTCTTC; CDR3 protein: CASSLGGSGYNEQFF
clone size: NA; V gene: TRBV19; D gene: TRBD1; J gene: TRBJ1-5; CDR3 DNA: TGTGCCAGTAGTGGAACAGGGGGAAGAAATCAGCCCCAGCATTTT; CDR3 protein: CASSGTGGRNQPQHF
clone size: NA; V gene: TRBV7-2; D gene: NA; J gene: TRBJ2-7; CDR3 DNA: TGTGCCAGCAGCTTAGTTGCTTTGGGCTCCTACGAGCAGTACTTC; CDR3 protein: CASSLVALGSYEQYF
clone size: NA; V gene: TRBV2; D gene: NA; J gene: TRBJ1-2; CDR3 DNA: TGTGCCAGCAGCGCCTCTACAGTTTCCCCTAGCTATGGCTACACCTTC; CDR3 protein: CASSASTVSPSYGYTF
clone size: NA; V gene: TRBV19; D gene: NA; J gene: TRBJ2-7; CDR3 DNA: TGTGCCAGTAGTATTTCTACTGTAGGTTTGGTTGGCCACGAGCAGTACTTC; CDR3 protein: CASSISTVGLVGHEQYF
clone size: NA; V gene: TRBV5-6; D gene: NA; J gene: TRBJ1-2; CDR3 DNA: TGTGCCAGCAGCGCCTGGACAGTCCCTAACTATGGCTACACCTTC; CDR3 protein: CASSAWTVPNYGYTF
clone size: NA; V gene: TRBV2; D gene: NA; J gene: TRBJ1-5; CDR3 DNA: TGTGCCAGCGGGGGGGGACGGGCCAACAATCAGCCCCAGCATTTT; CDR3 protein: CASGGGRANNQPQHF
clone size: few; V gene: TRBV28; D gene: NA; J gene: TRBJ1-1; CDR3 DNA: TGTGCCAGCAGAGACCGGTCCAGGGTTTTCGGGACTGAAGCTTTCTTT; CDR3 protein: CASRDRSRVFGTEAFF
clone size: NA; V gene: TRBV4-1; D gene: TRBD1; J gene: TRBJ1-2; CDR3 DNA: TGCGCCAGCAGCCAAAAGGTCGCTTCGGGACAGAACTATGGCTACACCTTC; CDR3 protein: CASSQKVASGQNYGYTF
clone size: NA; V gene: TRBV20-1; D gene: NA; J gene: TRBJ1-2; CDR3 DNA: TGCAGTGCTAGTCCTGAGGGCTACACCTTC; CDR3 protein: CSASPEGYTF
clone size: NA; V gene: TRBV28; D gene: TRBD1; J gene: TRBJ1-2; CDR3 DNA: TGTGCCAGCCTTACCGGGACAGGGCCCTCCGGCTACACCTTC; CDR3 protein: CASLTGTGPSGYTF
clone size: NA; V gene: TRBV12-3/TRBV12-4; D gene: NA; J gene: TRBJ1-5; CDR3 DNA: TGTGCCAGCAGTTTAGCGCAGGAGCAGCCCCAGCATTTT; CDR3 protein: CASSLAQEQPQHF
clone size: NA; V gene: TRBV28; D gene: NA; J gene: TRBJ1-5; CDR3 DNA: TGTGCCACCGTGGGACGCAGCAATCAGCCCCAGCATTTT; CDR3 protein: CATVGRSNQPQHF
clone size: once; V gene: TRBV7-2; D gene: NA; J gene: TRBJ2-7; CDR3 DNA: TGTGCCAGCAGCTTGGTAGCCTTCTACGAGCAGTACTTC; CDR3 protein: CASSLVAFYEQYF
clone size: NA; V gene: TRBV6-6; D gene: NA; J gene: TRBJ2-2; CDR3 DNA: TGTGCCAGCAGTCAGGTCAGGGGCGCGAACACCGGGGAGCTGTTTTTT; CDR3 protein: CASSQVRGANTGELFF
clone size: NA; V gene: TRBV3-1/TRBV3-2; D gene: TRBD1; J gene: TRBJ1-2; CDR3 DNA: TGTGCCAGCAGCCGACAGGGGGAGGGTGGCTACACCTTC; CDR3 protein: CASSRQGEGGYTF
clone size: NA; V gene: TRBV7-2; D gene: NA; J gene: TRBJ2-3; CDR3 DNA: TGTGCCAGCAGCCCCGGGAGCACAGATACGCAGTATTTT; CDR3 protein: CASSPGSTDTQYF
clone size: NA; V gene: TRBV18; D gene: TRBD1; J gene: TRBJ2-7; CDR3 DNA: TGTGCCAGCTCGTCGGGACAGCCTTACGAGCAGTACTTC; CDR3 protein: CASSSGQPYEQYF
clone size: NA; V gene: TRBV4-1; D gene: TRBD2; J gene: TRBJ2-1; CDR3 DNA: TGCGCCAGCAGCCAATTCCCTAGCGGGAGTTACAATGAGCAGTTCTTC; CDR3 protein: CASSQFPSGSYNEQFF
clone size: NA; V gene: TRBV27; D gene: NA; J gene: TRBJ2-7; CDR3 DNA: TGTGCCAGCAGTCGAACAGAGTACTACGAGCAGTACTTC; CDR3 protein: CASSRTEYYEQYF
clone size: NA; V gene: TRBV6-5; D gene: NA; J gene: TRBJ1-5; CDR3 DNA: TGTGCCAGCAGTTACTCCGGGAATGGCAATCAGCCCCAGCATTTT; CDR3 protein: CASSYSGNGNQPQHF
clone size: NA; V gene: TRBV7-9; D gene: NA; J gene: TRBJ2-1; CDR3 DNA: TGTGCCAGCAGCTACATCTATGAGCAGTTCTTC; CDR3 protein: CASSYIYEQFF
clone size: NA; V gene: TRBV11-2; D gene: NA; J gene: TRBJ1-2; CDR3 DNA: TGTGCCAGCAGCTCAGGTTTGATAATTTCGGCAGGGGCTAACTATGGCTACACCTTC; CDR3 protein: CASSSGLIISAGANYGYTF
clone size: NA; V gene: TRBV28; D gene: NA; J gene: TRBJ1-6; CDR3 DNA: TGTGCCAGCAGTTTATGGGGTTCACCCCTCCACTTT; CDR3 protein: CASSLWGSPLHF
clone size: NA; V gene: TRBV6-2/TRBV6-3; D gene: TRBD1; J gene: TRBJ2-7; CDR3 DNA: TGTGCCAGCAGTTACGGGTCCCGGGACAGGCTCAGTCCTGCGGAGCAGTACTTC; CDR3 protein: CASSYGSRDRLSPAEQYF
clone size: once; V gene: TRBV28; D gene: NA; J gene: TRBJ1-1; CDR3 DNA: TGTGCCAGCCTACCCCCACTTGTACGGGGAGGCACTGAAGCTTTCTTT; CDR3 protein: CASLPPLVRGGTEAFF
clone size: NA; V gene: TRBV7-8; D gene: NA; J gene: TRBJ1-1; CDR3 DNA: TGTGCCAGCAGCATAACCCTACGGTCGGTGAACACTGAAGCTTTCTTT; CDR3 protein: CASSITLRSVNTEAFF
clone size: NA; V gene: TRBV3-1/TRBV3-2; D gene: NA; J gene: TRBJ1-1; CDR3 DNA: TGTGCCAGCAGCCCCGGGACAAGTGGGGACACTGAAGCTTTCTTT; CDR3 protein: CASSPGTSGDTEAFF
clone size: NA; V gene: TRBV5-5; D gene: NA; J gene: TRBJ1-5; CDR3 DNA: TGTGCCAGCAGCTTGGTAGCGGGGGCGAGCAATCAGCCCCAGCATTTT; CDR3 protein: CASSLVAGASNQPQHF
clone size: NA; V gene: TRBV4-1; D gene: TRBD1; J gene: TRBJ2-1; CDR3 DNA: TGCGCCAGCAGCCGCATGACAGGGGGTCACAATGAGCAGTTCTTC; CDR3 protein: CASSRMTGGHNEQFF
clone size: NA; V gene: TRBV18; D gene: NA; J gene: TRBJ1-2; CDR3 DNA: TGTGCCAGCTCACCTCGGGCCGCTAACTATGGCTACACCTTC; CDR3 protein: CASSPRAANYGYTF